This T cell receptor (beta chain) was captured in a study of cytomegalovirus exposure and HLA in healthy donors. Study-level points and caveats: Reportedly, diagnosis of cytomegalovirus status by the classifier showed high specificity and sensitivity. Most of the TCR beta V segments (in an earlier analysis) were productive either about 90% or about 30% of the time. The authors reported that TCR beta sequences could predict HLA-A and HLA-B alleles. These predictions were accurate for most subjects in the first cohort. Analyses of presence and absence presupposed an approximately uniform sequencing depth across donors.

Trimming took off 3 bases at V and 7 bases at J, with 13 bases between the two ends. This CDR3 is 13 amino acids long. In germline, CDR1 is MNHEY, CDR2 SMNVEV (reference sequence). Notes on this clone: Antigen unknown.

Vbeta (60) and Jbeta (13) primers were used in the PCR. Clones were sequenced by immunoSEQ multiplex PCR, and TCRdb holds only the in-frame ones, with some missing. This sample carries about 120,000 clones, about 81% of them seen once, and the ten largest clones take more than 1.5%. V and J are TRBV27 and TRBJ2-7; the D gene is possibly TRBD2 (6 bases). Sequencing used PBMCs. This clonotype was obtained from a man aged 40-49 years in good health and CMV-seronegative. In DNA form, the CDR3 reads TGTGCCAGCAGTTTGGGGGGAGGTCAAGAGCAGTACTTC. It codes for CASSLGGGQEQYF.